One sample yielded the 11 T cell receptor beta chains listed below, sequenced in a study of blood T cells in healthy people across ages. For the second PCR, which ran for about 6 to 12 cycles, a sample-barcoded 5' primer and a J-beta primer mix were used. TCRdb independently ran MiXCR on the 5' RACE reads; one entry per CDR3 protein. This repertoire shows about 900,000 distinct CDR3 sequences, around 62% found once; its top ten account for approximately 30%. The sequenced material came from blood. All receptors derive from a man aged 25-45 years in good health.

V and J are TRBV6-2 or TRBV6-3 and TRBJ2-4; no clear D gene. CDR3 length: 16 residues. V lost 2 bases and J 0 bases, leaving 11 bases between the germline ends. CDR1 and CDR2 from the germline V gene are MNHEY and SVGEGT. CDR3 residues: CASSYDDILAKNIQYF. CDR3 nucleotide sequence: TGTGCCAGCAGTTACGATGACATACTAGCCAAAAACATTCAGTACTTC.

This clonotype was counted only a few times. V is TRBV13 and J is TRBJ2-7; D perhaps matches TRBD1 (5 bases). Trimming took off 6 bases at V and 0 bases at J, with 15 bases between the two ends. This CDR3 contains 15 residues. Germline V CDR1 and CDR2: PRHDT, FYEKMQ (reference sequence). The CDR3 sequence is CASSSVTDSSYEQYF. The CDR3 DNA reads TGTGCCAGCAGTTCAGTGACTGACAGCTCCTACGAGCAGTACTTC.

This chain links TRBV4-3 with TRBJ2-4, with TRBD1 matching 9 bases. TRBJ2-7 matches the DNA end more closely, so the J call is doubtful. The CDR3 sequence is 15 residues long. The germline V gene encodes CDR1 LGHNA and CDR2 YSLEER. CDR3 in DNA: TGCGCCAGCAGCCAAGCGACCGGGACAGGGTTCGAGCAGTACTTC. It specifies CASSQATGTGFEQYF.

This clonotype was detected ten times or more. This sequence joins TRBV29-1 and TRBJ1-1; 7 bases match TRBD1. The CDR3 covers 13 residues. J lost 4 bases, V lost 5 bases, and 7 bases had no gene match. Looked up from germline, CDR1 is SQVTM and CDR2 is ANQGSEA. As DNA, the CDR3 is TGCAGCGTTACTGACAGGGACTTCACTGAAGCTTTCTTT. Encoded protein: CSVTDRDFTEAFF.

This clonotype was observed a single time. The chain carries TRBV2 and TRBJ1-2; D is unresolved. Germline V gene sequence: CDR1 SNHLY, CDR2 FYNNEI. The length of the CDR3 is 12 residues. The V and J ends lost 1 base and 8 bases respectively, with 8 bases between them. CDR3 sequence (DNA): TGTGCCAGCAGTGAAGGTCGTTGGGGCTACACCTTC. Its translation is CASSEGRWGYTF.

The chain joins TRBV5-4 to TRBJ1-2, with D possibly matching TRBD1 (6 bases). The V gene's germline CDR1 is SGHNT and CDR2 YYREEE (reference sequence). The CDR3 extends over 15 amino acids. The V end lost 4 bases, the J end lost 4 bases, and 17 bases lay between the germline ends. CDR3 protein: CASSQEGEDIYGYTF. The DNA of the CDR3 is TGTGCCAGCAGCCAAGAGGGGGAGGACATCTATGGCTACACCTTC.

This clonotype showed up just once. This sequence joins TRBV7-9 and TRBJ2-3, with 7 bases aligning to TRBD1. The V segment lost 5 bases and the J segment 7 bases; nucleotides outside the gene matches: 3. This CDR3 region has 12 residues. The germline CDR1 and CDR2 sequences are SEHNR and FQNEAQ (reference sequence). The CDR3 bases are TGTGCCAGCAGCCCACAGGGGTATACGCAGTATTTT. It encodes CASSPQGYTQYF.

The rearrangement uses TRBV7-6 and TRBJ2-3; tentative D call: TRBD2 (5 bases). CDR1 and CDR2 from the germline V gene are SGHVS and FNYEAQ. The CDR3 sequence is 15 residues long. V lost 2 bases, J lost 0 bases, and 9 bases lay in between. The CDR3 DNA sequence: TGTGCCAGCAGCTTAAACGGGGAGAGCACAGATACGCAGTATTTT. This codes for CASSLNGESTDTQYF.

The genes are TRBV10-3 and TRBJ2-1; weak D call: TRBD2 (6 bases). The CDR3 is 14 residues long. Germline CDR1 and CDR2: ENHRY and SYGVKD. V was pared by 2 bases and J by 7 bases, with 12 bases between. For the CDR3, the DNA is TGTGCCATCAGTGAGGTGGCTAGCGCTAATGAGCAGTTCTTC. This encodes CAISEVASANEQFF.

The chain is built from TRBV27 and TRBJ2-5; D not resolved. This CDR3 has 15 residues. Germline V gives CDR1 MNHEY, CDR2 SMNVEV (reference sequence). Trimming took 4 bases from V and 5 from J, leaving 17 bases between them. The CDR3 coding sequence is TGTGCCAGCAGTTCCCCGGCCGCTTACCCGGAGACCCAGTACTTC. This codes for CASSSPAAYPETQYF.

The V gene is TRBV4-3, the J gene TRBJ2-1, with D possibly called TRBD1 or TRBD2 (5 bases each). With 0 bases removed from V and 6 bases from J, the gap between germline ends came to 18 bases. The germline V gene encodes CDR1 LGHNA and CDR2 YSLEER. The CDR3 contains 17 residues. The CDR3 nucleotides read TGCGCCAGCAGCCAAGATTTTGGGCAGGGAGTTGGCAATGAGCAGTTCTTC. The encoded protein is CASSQDFGQGVGNEQFF.